This TCR beta chain was documented in a study of T-cell memory formation after mild COVID-19. This CDR3 spans 13 amino acids. Trimming removed 1 base from V and 3 bases from J, with 8 bases in between. Looked up from germline, CDR1 is DFQATT and CDR2 is SNEGSKA (reference sequence). Each CDR3 protein gets one entry after TCRdb re-called the 5' RACE reads with MiXCR. The table records fewer than 70,000 distinct CDR3 sequences, approximately 9.5% of them present only once. This clonotype was observed at least ten times. The sequence derives from a man between 18 and 29 years old who had mild COVID-19 (a few samples of this study predate the infection). Cell type and time point are not known. This chain uses TRBV20-1 with TRBJ2-3; TRBD2 is a possible D gene (6 bases). The sample was PBMCs or a T cell subset sorted from them (not recorded which). This chain's CDR3 is CSARVSGTDTQYF. For the CDR3, the DNA is TGCAGTGCTAGAGTCAGCGGGACAGATACGCAGTATTTT.